This T cell receptor (beta chain) was profiled in a study of blood T cell repertoires in COVID-19. Study as a whole: COVID-19 samples from acute and convalescent phases originated in the United States, Italy and Spain. T cells, B-cell-depleted T cells, or PBMCs provided the cDNA or gDNA that served as material.

In the source study's methods: It was from reference gene primer amplification that nucleated cell counts were estimated. TCRdb's table, derived via immunoSEQ multiplex PCR, lists solely in-frame clones and lacks some. D and trimming come from the DNA, and the V and J calls and clone size come from that table. The table shows around 120,000 clones, with about 88% occurring only once. This CDR3 has 13 amino acids. With V trimmed by 0 bases and J by 8 bases, 1 base remained unmatched. Germline CDR1 is SGHKS and CDR2 is YYEKEE (reference sequence). The receptor's source is a man aged 45 to 65 with active COVID-19. Sequencing was done on a sample of peripheral blood. The chain is built from TRBV5-5 and TRBJ2-1; 8 bases fit TRBD2. The CDR3 loop is CASSLGAGDEQFF. In DNA form, the CDR3 reads TGTGCCAGCAGCTTGGGAGCGGGAGATGAGCAGTTCTTC.